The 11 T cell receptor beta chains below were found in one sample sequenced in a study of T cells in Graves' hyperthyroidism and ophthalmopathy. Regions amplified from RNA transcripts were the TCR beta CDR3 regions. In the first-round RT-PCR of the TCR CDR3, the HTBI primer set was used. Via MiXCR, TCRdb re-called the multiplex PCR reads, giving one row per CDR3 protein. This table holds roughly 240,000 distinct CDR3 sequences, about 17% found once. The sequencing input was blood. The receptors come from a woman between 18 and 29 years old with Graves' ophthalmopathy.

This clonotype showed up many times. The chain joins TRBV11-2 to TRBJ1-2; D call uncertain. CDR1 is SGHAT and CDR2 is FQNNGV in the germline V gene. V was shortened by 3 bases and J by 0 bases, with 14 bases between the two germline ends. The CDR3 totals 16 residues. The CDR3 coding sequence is TGTGCCAGCAGCTTTTTTTCGGCCAGACCTAACTATGGCTACACCTTC. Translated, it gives CASSFFSARPNYGYTF.

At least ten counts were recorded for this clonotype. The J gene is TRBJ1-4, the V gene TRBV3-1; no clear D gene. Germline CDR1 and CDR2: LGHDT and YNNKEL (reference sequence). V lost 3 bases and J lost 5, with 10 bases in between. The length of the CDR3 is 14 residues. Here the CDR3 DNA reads TGTGCCAGCAGCCAGCAAAGCATCAATGAAAAACTGTTTTTT. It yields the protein CASSQQSINEKLFF.

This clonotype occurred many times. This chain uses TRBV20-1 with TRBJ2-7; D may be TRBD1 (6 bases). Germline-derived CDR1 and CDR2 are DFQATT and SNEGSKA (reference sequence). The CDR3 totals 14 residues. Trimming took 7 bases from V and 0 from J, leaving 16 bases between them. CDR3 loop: CSGTERISSYEQYF. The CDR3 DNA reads TGCAGTGGGACAGAGAGGATTAGCTCCTACGAGCAGTACTTC.

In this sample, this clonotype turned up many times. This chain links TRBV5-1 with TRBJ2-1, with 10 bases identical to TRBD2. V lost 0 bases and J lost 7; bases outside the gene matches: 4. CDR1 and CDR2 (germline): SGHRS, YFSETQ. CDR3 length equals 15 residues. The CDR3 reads CASSLVLAGRNEQFF. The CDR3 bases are TGCGCCAGCAGCTTGGTACTAGCGGGGAGAAATGAGCAGTTCTTC.

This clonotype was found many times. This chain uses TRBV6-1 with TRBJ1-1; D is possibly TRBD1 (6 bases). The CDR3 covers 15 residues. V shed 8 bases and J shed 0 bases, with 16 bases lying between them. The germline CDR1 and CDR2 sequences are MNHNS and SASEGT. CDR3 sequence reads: CASQRGGGMNTEAFF. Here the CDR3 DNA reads TGTGCCAGCCAAAGGGGGGGAGGAATGAACACTGAAGCTTTCTTT.

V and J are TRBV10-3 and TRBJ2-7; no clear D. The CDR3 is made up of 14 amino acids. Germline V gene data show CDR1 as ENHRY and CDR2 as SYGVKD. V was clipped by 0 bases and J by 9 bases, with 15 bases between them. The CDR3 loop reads CAISESVGTLGQYF. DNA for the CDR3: TGTGCCATCAGTGAGTCTGTGGGAACACTTGGGCAGTACTTC.

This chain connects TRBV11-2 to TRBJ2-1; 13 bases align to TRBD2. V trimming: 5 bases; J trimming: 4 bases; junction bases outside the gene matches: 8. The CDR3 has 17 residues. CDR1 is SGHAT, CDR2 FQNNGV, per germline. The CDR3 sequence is CASSPFPGLAGYNEQFF. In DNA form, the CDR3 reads TGTGCCAGCAGCCCCTTTCCGGGACTAGCGGGGTACAATGAGCAGTTCTTC.

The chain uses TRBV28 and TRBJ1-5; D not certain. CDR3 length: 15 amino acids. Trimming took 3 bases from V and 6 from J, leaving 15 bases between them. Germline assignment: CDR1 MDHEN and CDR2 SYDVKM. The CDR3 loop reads CASSFMEGTGQPQHF. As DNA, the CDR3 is TGTGCCAGCAGTTTCATGGAGGGCACGGGTCAGCCCCAGCATTTT. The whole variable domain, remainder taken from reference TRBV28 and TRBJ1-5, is DVKVTQSSRYLVKRTGEKVFLECVQDMDHENMFWYRQDPGLGLRLIYFSYDVKMKEKGDIPEGYSVSREKKERFSLILESASTNQTSMYLCASSFMEGTGQPQHFGDGTRLSIL.

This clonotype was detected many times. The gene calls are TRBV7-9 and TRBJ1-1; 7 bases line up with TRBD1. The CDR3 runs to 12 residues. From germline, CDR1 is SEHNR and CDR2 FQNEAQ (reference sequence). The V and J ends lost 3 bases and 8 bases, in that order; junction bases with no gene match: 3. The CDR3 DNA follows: TGTGCCAGCAGCTTCGGACAGGAAGAAGCTTTCTTT. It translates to CASSFGQEEAFF.

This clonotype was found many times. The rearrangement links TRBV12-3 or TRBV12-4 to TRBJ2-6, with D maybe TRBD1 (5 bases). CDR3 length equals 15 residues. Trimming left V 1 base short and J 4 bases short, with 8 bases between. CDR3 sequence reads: CASSLEGLGANVLTF. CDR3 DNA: TGTGCCAGCAGTTTAGAGGGGCTCGGGGCCAACGTCCTGACTTTC.

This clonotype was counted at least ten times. The CDR3 nucleotides read TGTGCCAGCAGCTTCCGGGCTACCACAGATACGCAGTATTTT. This gives the protein CASSFRATTDTQYF. The rearrangement links TRBV7-8 to TRBJ2-3; no clear D. CDR1 is SGHVS, CDR2 FQNEAQ, per germline. V was shortened by 3 bases and J by 2 bases, with 9 bases between the two germline ends. CDR3 length equals 14 residues.